Listed below are T cell receptor beta chains from one sample, sequenced in a study of regulatory T cells in long-lasting Graves disease. TCRdb reprocessed the multiplex PCR reads with MiXCR, giving one entry per CDR3 protein. The profile shows fewer than 550,000 distinct CDR3 sequences, about 15% of them singletons. The sample also formed part of further work on T cells in Graves' hyperthyroidism and ophthalmopathy.

Sequencing used peripheral blood mononuclear cells (PBMCs), obtained at new diagnosis, from a patient treated with antithyroid drugs. These receptors all come from a woman under 30 with Graves disease. CDR3s include the opening cysteine and the closing phenylalanine or tryptophan. Fields, in order: V gene, J gene, D gene, clone size, CDR3 protein, CDR3 DNA. The D gene is left open where the match is weak. Clone size is given for some rows only: seen once, a few or many times, or a class if the clone is expanded.

TRBV6-1	TRBJ2-5	.	many	CASSNGYQETQYF	TGTGCCAGCAGTAACGGGTACCAAGAGACCCAGTACTTC
TRBV2	TRBJ1-4	TRBD1	many	CASSLGQGGEKLFF	TGTGCCAGTAGCCTGGGACAGGGCGGCGAAAAACTGTTTTTT
TRBV7-9	TRBJ2-7	TRBD2	many	CASSIAGRALGEQYF	TGTGCCAGCAGCATAGCGGGGAGGGCTCTGGGCGAGCAGTACTTC
TRBV6-2/TRBV6-3	TRBJ2-5	TRBD1	.	CASTPGGTGRQETQYF	TGTGCCAGCACTCCCGGGGGGACAGGGCGACAAGAGACCCAGTACTTC
TRBV5-1	TRBJ2-3	TRBD2	many	CASSTRLAGGDTQYF	TGCGCCAGCAGCACTAGACTAGCGGGAGGGGATACGCAGTATTTT
TRBV11-1	TRBJ1-6	TRBD1	.	CASSLATTGRNSPLHF	TGTGCCAGCAGCTTAGCGACGACAGGGCGAAATTCACCCCTCCACTTT
TRBV7-8	TRBJ2-7	TRBD2	few	CASRPVAGSYEQYF	TGTGCCAGCAGACCAGTAGCGGGGAGCTACGAGCAGTACTTC
TRBV11-1	TRBJ2-1	TRBD2	many	CASSLQRLAGSEQFF	TGTGCCAGCAGCTTACAGAGACTAGCGGGAAGTGAGCAGTTCTTC
TRBV7-6	TRBJ2-1	.	.	CASSLVQSPYNEQFF	TGTGCCAGCAGCTTAGTACAGAGCCCTTACAATGAGCAGTTCTTC
TRBV12-3/TRBV12-4	TRBJ1-2	TRBD1	.	CASSLGTGSDYGYTF	TGTGCCAGCAGTTTGGGGACAGGGTCTGACTATGGCTACACCTTC
TRBV4-2	TRBJ2-1	.	.	CASSYRVSSYNEQFF	TGTGCCAGCAGCTACCGGGTTAGCTCCTACAATGAGCAGTTCTTC
TRBV20-1	TRBJ2-3	.	many	CSAINGGTDTQYF	TGCAGTGCCATAAACGGAGGCACAGATACGCAGTATTTT
TRBV11-3	TRBJ2-5	TRBD2	once	CASSLDVGGVTSGYNEQYF	TGTGCCAGCAGCTTAGATGTAGGCGGGGTGACTAGCGGTTACAATGAGCAGTACTTC
TRBV30	TRBJ2-1	TRBD1	few	CAWSGQGAWNEQFF	TGTGCCTGGAGTGGTCAGGGGGCTTGGAATGAGCAGTTCTTC
TRBV7-8	TRBJ1-2	TRBD1	few	CASSLGGQGYGYTF	TGTGCCAGCAGCTTAGGGGGACAGGGGTATGGCTACACCTTC
TRBV27	TRBJ1-5	.	.	CASSGTTWGQPQHF	TGTGCCAGCAGTGGGACGACCTGGGGTCAGCCCCAGCATTTT
TRBV5-1	TRBJ1-1	TRBD1	few	CASSPWTGNTEAFF	TGCGCCAGCAGTCCCTGGACAGGGAACACTGAAGCTTTCTTT
TRBV6-5	TRBJ2-5	.	few	CASSYAEGVTKTQYF	TGTGCCAGCAGTTACGCGGAGGGGGTCACAAAGACCCAGTACTTC
TRBV19	TRBJ1-2	TRBD1	few	CASRAQTGRNGYTF	TGTGCCAGTAGAGCACAGACAGGGCGAAATGGCTACACCTTC
TRBV19	TRBJ2-7	.	many	CASSPGRFYEQYF	TGTGCCAGTAGCCCGGGACGGTTCTACGAGCAGTACTTC
TRBV7-9	TRBJ2-7	TRBD2	few	CASKKGLAGDEQYF	TGTGCCAGCAAAAAAGGACTAGCGGGAGACGAGCAGTACTTC
TRBV9	TRBJ1-1	.	many	CASSAQQGGTEAFF	TGTGCCAGCAGCGCCCAACAGGGTGGCACTGAAGCTTTCTTT
TRBV27	TRBJ2-4	TRBD2	.	CASSHGTSGCLWAKNIQYF	TGTGCCAGCAGCCACGGGACTAGCGGGTGCCTTTGGGCCAAAAACATTCAGTACTTC
TRBV11-2	TRBJ2-2	.	many	CASSLVLWRVRGELFF	TGTGCCAGCAGCTTAGTCCTGTGGAGGGTTCGCGGGGAGCTGTTTTTT
TRBV28	TRBJ2-7	TRBD2	many	CASSFPTRLAGVWEQYF	TGTGCCAGCAGTTTCCCGACCAGACTAGCGGGAGTGTGGGAGCAGTACTTC
TRBV5-1	TRBJ2-1	TRBD2	many	CASSLLREGGQFF	TGCGCCAGCAGCTTGTTGCGGGAGGGAGGGCAGTTCTTC
TRBV30	TRBJ1-5	.	.	CAWSGGPSNQPQHF	TGTGCCTGGAGTGGGGGACCTAGCAATCAGCCCCAGCATTTT
TRBV12-3/TRBV12-4	TRBJ2-7	TRBD1	many	CASSPTGTGPYEQYF	TGTGCCAGCAGCCCCACCGGGACAGGACCCTACGAGCAGTACTTC
TRBV28	TRBJ2-1	.	few	CASSLPRNEQFF	TGTGCCAGCAGTTTACCGAGAAATGAGCAGTTCTTC
TRBV7-8	TRBJ2-7	TRBD1	many	CASSLVGQVTYEQYF	TGTGCCAGCAGCTTAGTGGGACAGGTAACCTACGAGCAGTACTTC
TRBV7-2	TRBJ2-5	.	many	CASSKTYQETQYF	TGTGCCAGCAGCAAAACGTACCAAGAGACCCAGTACTTC
TRBV11-2	TRBJ2-1	TRBD1	many	CASRRSGTGFNNEQFF	TGTGCCAGCAGACGCTCCGGGACAGGGTTTAACAATGAGCAGTTCTTC
TRBV9	TRBJ2-3	TRBD2	.	CASSVERDRRDTQYF	TGTGCCAGCAGCGTAGAGCGGGACCGACGGGATACGCAGTATTTT
TRBV2	TRBJ2-1	TRBD2	many	CASLGLAGGNEQFF	TGTGCCAGCCTGGGACTAGCGGGAGGCAATGAGCAGTTCTTC
TRBV13	TRBJ2-7	.	few	CASSNWDANSYEQYF	TGTGCCAGCAGCAATTGGGACGCGAACTCCTACGAGCAGTACTTC
TRBV7-3	TRBJ2-5	.	few	CASSSSGLENPLYF	TGTGCCAGCAGCTCCTCGGGTCTGGAGAATCCTCTCTACTTC
TRBV9	TRBJ1-6	.	.	CASSLSGSLDSPLHF	TGTGCCAGCAGCCTCTCGGGCAGCCTCGATTCACCCCTCCACTTT
TRBV3-1	TRBJ2-1	.	many	CASSQESGGGLPSNEQFF	TGTGCCAGCAGCCAAGAATCGGGTGGGGGGCTCCCATCCAATGAGCAGTTCTTC
TRBV11-2	TRBJ2-5	TRBD2	few	CASSQDWTSGRDEETQYF	TGTGCCAGCAGCCAAGACTGGACTAGCGGGAGGGATGAAGAGACCCAGTACTTC
TRBV28	TRBJ1-1	.	many	CASSLDYFEAFF	TGTGCCAGCAGTTTGGATTACTTTGAGGCTTTCTTT
TRBV12-5	TRBJ2-1	TRBD2	many	CASGLVPPVAGVYEQFF	TGTGCTAGTGGTTTGGTACCTCCAGTGGCGGGAGTGTATGAGCAGTTCTTC
TRBV7-9	TRBJ2-5	TRBD1	few	CASSQDRGQQETQYF	TGTGCCAGCAGCCAAGACAGGGGCCAACAAGAGACCCAGTACTTC
TRBV30	TRBJ1-3	.	.	CAWSASFQGLDTIYF	TGTGCCTGGAGTGCCTCCTTCCAGGGTTTAGACACCATATATTTT
TRBV5-1	TRBJ2-6	TRBD1	few	CASSLRWAGAGGVTGANVLTF	TGCGCCAGCAGCTTGAGATGGGCCGGCGCAGGGGGTGTGACTGGGGCCAACGTCCTGACTTTC
TRBV9	TRBJ2-7	.	.	CASSVTAIGEQYF	TGTGCCAGCAGCGTTACAGCCATCGGCGAGCAGTACTTC
TRBV7-9	TRBJ2-1	TRBD2	many	CASSETGPSGRNNEQFF	TGTGCCAGCAGCGAAACGGGTCCCAGCGGGAGGAATAATGAGCAGTTCTTC
TRBV20-1	TRBJ1-3	.	few	CSAGGGDARSGNTIYF	TGCAGTGCGGGTGGGGGGGATGCTAGGTCTGGAAACACCATATATTTT
TRBV30	TRBJ2-5	.	.	CAWSVITGQETQYF	TGTGCCTGGAGTGTTATTACAGGCCAAGAGACCCAGTACTTC
TRBV20-1	TRBJ2-5	TRBD2	.	CSARDLGGRPETQYF	TGCAGTGCTAGAGATCTCGGCGGGAGGCCGGAGACCCAGTACTTC
TRBV12-3/TRBV12-4	TRBJ2-5	.	many	CASSLSPQETQYF	TGTGCCAGCAGTTTATCGCCCCAAGAGACCCAGTACTTC
TRBV7-3	TRBJ2-1	TRBD2	few	CASSLIGDLSGRVYNEQFF	TGTGCCAGCAGCTTAATTGGGGACCTTAGCGGGAGGGTCTACAATGAGCAGTTCTTC
TRBV12-3/TRBV12-4	TRBJ2-1	TRBD2	many	CATQAGPLYNEQFF	TGTGCCACTCAAGCGGGACCTTTATACAATGAGCAGTTCTTC
TRBV27	TRBJ2-1	TRBD2	few	CASTGTSSSYNEQFF	TGTGCCAGCACAGGGACTAGCAGCTCCTACAATGAGCAGTTCTTC
TRBV3-1	TRBJ1-2	.	many	CASSLLSKGGGYTF	TGTGCCAGCAGCCTCCTATCTAAGGGAGGCGGCTACACCTTC